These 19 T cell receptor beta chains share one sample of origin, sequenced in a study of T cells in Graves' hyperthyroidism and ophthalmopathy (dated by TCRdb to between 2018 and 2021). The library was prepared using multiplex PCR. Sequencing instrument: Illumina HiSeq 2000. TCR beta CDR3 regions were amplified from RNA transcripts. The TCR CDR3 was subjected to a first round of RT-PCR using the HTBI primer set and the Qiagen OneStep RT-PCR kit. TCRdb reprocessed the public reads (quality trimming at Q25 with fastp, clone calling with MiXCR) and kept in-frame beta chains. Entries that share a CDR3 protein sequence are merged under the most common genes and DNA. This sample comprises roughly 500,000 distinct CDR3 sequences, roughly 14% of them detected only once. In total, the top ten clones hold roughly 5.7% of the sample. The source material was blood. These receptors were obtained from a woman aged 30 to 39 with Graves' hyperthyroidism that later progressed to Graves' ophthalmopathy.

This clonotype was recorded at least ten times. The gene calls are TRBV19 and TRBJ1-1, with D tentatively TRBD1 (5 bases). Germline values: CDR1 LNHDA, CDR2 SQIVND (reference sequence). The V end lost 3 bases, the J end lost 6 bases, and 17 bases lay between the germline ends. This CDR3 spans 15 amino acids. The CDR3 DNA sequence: TGTGCCAGTAGTATTTCCCGCAGGGAGGGTTCTGAAGCTTTCTTT. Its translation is CASSISRREGSEAFF.

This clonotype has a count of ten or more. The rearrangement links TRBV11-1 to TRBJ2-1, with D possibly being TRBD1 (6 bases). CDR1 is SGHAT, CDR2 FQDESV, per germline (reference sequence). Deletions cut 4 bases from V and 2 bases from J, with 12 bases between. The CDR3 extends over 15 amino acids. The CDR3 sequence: CASSSGVGPYNEQFF. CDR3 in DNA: TGTGCCAGCAGCTCAGGGGTCGGGCCCTACAATGAGCAGTTCTTC.

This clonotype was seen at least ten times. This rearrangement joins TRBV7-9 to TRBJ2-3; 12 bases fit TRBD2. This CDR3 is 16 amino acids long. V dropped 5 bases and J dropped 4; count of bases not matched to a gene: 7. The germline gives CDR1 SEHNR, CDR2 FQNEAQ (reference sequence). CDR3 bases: TGTGCCAGCAGCACTCGACTAGCGGGAGAATCAGATACGCAGTATTTT. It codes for CASSTRLAGESDTQYF.

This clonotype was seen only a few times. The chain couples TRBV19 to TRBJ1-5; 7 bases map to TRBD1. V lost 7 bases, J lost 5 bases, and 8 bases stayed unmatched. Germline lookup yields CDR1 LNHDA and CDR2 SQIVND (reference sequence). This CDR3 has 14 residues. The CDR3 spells CASMGDSSYQPQHF. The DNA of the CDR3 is TGTGCCAGTATGGGGGACAGCAGCTATCAGCCCCAGCATTTT.

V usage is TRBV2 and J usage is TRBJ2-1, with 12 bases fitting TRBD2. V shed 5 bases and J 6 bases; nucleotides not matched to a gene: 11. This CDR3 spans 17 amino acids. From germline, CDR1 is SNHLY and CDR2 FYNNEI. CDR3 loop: CASSLRTGTSGRNEQFF. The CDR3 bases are TGTGCCAGCAGTCTTCGAACCGGGACTAGCGGGCGCAATGAGCAGTTCTTC.

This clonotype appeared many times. For the CDR3, the DNA is TGTGCCAGCAGCTTTAACACAGGTTTCCACGAGCAGTACTTC. This codes for CASSFNTGFHEQYF. The rearrangement joins TRBV7-9 to TRBJ2-7; a possible D gene is TRBD1 (5 bases). V was shortened by 3 bases and J by 5 bases, with 14 bases between the two germline ends. CDR1 and CDR2 from the germline V gene are SEHNR and FQNEAQ (reference sequence). The CDR3 contains 14 residues.

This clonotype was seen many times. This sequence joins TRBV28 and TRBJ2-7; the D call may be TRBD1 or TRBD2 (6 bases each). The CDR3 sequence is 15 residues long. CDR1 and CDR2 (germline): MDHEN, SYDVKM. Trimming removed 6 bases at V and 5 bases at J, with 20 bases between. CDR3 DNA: TGTGCCAGCAGGGCCGGGGGCCGGACGTCCCACGAGCAGTACTTC. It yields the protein CASRAGGRTSHEQYF.

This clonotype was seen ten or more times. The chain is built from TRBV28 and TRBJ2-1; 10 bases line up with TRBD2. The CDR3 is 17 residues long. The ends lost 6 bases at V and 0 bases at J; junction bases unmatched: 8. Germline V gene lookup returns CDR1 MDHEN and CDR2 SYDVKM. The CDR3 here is CASSLRTSGNSYNEQFF. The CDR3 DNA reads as TGTGCCAGCAGCCTTAGGACTAGCGGCAACTCCTACAATGAGCAGTTCTTC.

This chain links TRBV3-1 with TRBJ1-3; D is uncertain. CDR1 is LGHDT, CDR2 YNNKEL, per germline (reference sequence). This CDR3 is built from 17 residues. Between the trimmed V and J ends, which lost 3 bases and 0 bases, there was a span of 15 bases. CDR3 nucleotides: TGTGCCAGCAGCCACAGTATTCCACGGGCCTCTGGAAACACCATATATTTT. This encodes CASSHSIPRASGNTIYF.

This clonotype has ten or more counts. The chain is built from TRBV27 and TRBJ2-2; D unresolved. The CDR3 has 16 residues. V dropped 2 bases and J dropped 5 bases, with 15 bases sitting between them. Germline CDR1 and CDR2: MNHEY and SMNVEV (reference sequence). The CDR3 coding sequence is TGTGCCAGCAGTTTACCCTCACCACCCAGAACCGGGGAGCTGTTTTTT. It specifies CASSLPSPPRTGELFF.

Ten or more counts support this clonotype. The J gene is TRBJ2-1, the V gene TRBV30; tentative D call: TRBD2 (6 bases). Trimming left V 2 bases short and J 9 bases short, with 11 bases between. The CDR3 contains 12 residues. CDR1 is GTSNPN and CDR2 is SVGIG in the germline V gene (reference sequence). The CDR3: CAWSKTSVEQFF. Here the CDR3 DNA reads TGTGCCTGGAGTAAGACTAGTGTTGAGCAGTTCTTC.

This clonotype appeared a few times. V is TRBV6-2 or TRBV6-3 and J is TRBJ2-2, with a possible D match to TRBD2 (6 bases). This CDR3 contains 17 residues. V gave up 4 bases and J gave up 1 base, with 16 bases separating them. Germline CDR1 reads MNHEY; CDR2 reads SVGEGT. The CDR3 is CASSSLRREGNTGELFF. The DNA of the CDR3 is TGTGCCAGCAGTTCCCTCAGGAGGGAAGGGAACACCGGGGAGCTGTTTTTT.

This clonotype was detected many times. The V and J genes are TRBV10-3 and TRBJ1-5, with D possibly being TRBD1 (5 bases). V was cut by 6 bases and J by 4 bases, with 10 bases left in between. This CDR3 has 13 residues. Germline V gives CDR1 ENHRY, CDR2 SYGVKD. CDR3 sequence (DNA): TGTGCCATCAGCCAGGGAGGAAATCAGCCCCAGCATTTT. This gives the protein CAISQGGNQPQHF.

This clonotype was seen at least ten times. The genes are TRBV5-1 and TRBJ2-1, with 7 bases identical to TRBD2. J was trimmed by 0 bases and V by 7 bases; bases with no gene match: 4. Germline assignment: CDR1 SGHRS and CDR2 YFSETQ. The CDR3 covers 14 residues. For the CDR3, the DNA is TGCGCCAGCGAAAGCGGGGACTCCTACAATGAGCAGTTCTTC. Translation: CASESGDSYNEQFF.

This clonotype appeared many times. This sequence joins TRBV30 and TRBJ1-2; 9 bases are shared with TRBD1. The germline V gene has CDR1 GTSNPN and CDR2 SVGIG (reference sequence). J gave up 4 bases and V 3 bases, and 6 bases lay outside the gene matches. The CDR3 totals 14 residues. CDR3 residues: CAWSTGGQPYGYTF. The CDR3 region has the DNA TGTGCCTGGAGCACAGGGGGCCAACCCTATGGCTACACCTTC.

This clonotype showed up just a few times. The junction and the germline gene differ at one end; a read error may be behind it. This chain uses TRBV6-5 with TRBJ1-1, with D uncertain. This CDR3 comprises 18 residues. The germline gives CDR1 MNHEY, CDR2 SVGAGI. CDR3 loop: CASSYSRQIGRLNAEAFF. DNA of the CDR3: TGTGCCAGCAGTTACTCGCGTCAAATCGGCCGGTTGAACGCTGAAGCTTTCTTT.

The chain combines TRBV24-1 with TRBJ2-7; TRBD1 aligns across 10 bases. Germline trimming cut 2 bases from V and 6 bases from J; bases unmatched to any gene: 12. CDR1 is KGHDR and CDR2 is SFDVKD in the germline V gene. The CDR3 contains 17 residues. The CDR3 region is CATSDSGTGAAGAEQYF. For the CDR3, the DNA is TGTGCCACCAGTGATTCCGGGACAGGGGCCGCGGGGGCCGAGCAGTACTTC.

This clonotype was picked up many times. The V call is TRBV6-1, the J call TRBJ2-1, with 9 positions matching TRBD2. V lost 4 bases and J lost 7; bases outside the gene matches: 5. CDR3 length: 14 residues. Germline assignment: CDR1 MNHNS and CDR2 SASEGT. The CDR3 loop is CASSVPSGINEQFF. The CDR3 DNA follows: TGTGCCAGCAGTGTTCCTAGCGGGATAAATGAGCAGTTCTTC.

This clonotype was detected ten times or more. The CDR3 nucleotides read TGTGCCAGCAGCTTAGGTCAGGTCTACGAGCAGTACTTC. It codes for CASSLGQVYEQYF. The chain employs TRBV7-2 and TRBJ2-7; unclear D gene. The V gene's germline CDR1 is SGHTA and CDR2 FQGNSA. V lost 1 base to trimming and J lost 3 bases, with 7 bases between them. CDR3 length: 13 amino acids.